This T cell receptor beta chain appears in the sequencing data of a study of long-term antiretroviral therapy in people with HIV. Findings and limits, study-wide: The range of CDR3 lengths in HIV repertoires proved narrower than that found in controls.

CDR3 length: 12 amino acids. From germline, CDR1 is SGHTA and CDR2 FQGTGA. The V gene lost 5 bases and the J gene lost 9 bases, with 11 bases spanning the gap. As concerns this clone: Antigen: not known.

At the survey level, the v3.0 immunoSEQ assay was run. Only in-frame clones appear in the TCRdb table, and some are missing; sequencing was by immunoSEQ multiplex PCR. Of roughly 28,000 clones detected, just over 90% appear once; the ten largest clones hold under 5.5%. The clonotype comes from a young man with HIV. This specimen consisted of unsorted PBMCs, obtained 3.1 years after starting antiretroviral therapy. The chain recombines TRBV7-3 with TRBJ2-1; the D is unclear. As DNA, the CDR3 is TGTGCCAGCAGCGAGCCCGAGGCTGAGCAGTTCTTC. This translates into CASSEPEAEQFF.